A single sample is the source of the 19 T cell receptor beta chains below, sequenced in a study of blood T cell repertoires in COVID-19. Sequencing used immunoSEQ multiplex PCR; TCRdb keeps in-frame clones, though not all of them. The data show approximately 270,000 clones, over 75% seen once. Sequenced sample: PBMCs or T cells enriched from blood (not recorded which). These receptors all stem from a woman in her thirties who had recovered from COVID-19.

The CDR3 sequence is CASTTDFSGRAFFADTQYF. CDR3 DNA: TGTGCCAGCACCACCGATTTCAGCGGGAGGGCCTTCTTCGCAGATACGCAGTATTTT. This sequence joins TRBV6-8 and TRBJ2-3; 10 nucleotides agree with TRBD2. From germline, CDR1 is MNHGY and CDR2 SAAAGT. With V trimmed by 7 bases and J by 4 bases, 20 bases remained unmatched. There are 19 residues in the CDR3.

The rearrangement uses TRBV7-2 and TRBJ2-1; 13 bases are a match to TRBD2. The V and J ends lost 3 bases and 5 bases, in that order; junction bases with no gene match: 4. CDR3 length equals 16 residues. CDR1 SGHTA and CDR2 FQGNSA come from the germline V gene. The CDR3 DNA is TGTGCCAGCAGCTTGGTGGGGACTAGCGGGGACAATGAGCAGTTCTTC. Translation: CASSLVGTSGDNEQFF.

The CDR3 spells CASSVEGGLGEKLFF. The CDR3 DNA reads TGTGCCAGCAGCGTAGAGGGGGGGCTCGGTGAAAAACTGTTTTTT. V and J are TRBV9 and TRBJ1-4; perhaps TRBD1 as D (6 bases). Trimming shortened V by 0 bases and J by 7 bases, and 13 bases separated the two germline ends. This CDR3 region has 15 residues. Germline-derived CDR1 and CDR2 are SGDLS and YYNGEE.

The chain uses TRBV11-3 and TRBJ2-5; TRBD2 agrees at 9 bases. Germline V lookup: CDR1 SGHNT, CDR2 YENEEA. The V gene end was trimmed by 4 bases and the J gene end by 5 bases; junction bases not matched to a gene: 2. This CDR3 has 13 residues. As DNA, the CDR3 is TGTGCCAGCAGCTACACTAGCGGGGAGACCCAGTACTTC. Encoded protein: CASSYTSGETQYF.

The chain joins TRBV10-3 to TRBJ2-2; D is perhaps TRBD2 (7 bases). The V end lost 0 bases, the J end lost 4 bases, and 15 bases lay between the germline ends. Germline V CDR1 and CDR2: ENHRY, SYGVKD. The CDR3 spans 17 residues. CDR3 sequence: CAISESRGGSGTGELFF. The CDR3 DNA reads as TGTGCCATCAGTGAGTCAAGGGGGGGCTCTGGCACCGGGGAGCTGTTTTTT.

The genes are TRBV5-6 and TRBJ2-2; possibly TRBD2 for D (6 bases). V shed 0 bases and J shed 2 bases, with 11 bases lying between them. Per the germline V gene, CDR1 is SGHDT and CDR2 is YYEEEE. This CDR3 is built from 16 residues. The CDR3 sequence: CASSLGGLINTGELFF. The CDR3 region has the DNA TGTGCCAGCAGCTTGGGGGGACTGATAAACACCGGGGAGCTGTTTTTT.

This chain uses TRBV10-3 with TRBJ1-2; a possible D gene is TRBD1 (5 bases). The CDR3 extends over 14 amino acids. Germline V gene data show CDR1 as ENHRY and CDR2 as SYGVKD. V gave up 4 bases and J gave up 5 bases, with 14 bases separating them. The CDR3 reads CAISGEAGPYGYTF. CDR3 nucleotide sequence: TGTGCCATCAGTGGAGAGGCAGGGCCATATGGCTACACCTTC.

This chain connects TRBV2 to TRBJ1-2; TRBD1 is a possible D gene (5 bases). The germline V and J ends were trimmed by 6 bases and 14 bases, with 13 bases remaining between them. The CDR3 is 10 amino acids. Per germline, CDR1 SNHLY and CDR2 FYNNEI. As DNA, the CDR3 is TGTGCCAGCAGCCCTCGTCAGGGAACCTTC. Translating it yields CASSPRQGTF.

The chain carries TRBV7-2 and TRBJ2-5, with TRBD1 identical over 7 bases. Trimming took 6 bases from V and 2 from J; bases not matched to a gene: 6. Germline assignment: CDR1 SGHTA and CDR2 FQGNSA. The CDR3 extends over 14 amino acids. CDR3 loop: CASSFRTGQETQYF. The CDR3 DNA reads TGTGCCAGCAGTTTCCGGACAGGACAAGAGACCCAGTACTTC.

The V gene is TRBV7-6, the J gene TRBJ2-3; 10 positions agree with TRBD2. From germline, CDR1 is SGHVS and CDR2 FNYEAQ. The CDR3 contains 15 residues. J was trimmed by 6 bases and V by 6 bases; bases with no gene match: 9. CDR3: CASSGLAGVSDTQYF. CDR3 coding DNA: TGTGCCAGCAGTGGCCTAGCGGGAGTGAGCGATACGCAGTATTTT.

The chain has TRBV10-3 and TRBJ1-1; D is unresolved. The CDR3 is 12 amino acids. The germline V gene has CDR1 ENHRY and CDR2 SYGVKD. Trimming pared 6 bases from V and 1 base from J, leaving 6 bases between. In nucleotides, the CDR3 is TGTGCCATCAGGCCAGGGAACACTGAAGCTTTCTTT. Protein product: CAIRPGNTEAFF.

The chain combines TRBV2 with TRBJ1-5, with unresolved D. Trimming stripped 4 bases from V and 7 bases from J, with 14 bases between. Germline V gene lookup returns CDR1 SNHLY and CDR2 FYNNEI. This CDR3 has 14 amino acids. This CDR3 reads CASSGGTAGQPQHF. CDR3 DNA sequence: TGTGCCAGCAGTGGGGGTACAGCGGGACAGCCCCAGCATTTT.

In DNA, the CDR3 is TGTGCCAGCAGTTTAAGCCTCCTAGCGGGAGGTTGGGGCACAGATACGCAGTATTTT. It specifies CASSLSLLAGGWGTDTQYF. The chain employs TRBV28 and TRBJ2-3, with 11 nucleotides matching TRBD2. Germline CDR1 and CDR2: MDHEN and SYDVKM. There are 19 residues in the CDR3. The J segment lost 1 base and the V segment lost 2 bases, leaving 11 bases of the junction unmatched.

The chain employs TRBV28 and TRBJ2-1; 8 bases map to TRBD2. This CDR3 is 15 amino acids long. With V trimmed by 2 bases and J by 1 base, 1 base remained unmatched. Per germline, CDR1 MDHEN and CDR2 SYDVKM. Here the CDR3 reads CASSLRGGSYNEQFF. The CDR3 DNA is TGTGCCAGCAGTTTACGGGGGGGGTCCTACAATGAGCAGTTCTTC.

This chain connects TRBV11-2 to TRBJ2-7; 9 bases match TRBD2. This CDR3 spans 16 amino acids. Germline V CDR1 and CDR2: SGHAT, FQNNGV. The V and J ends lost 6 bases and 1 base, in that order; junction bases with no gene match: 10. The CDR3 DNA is TGTGCCAGCAGACGACCGGGACTAGCCTCTTCCTACGAGCAGTACTTC. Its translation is CASRRPGLASSYEQYF.

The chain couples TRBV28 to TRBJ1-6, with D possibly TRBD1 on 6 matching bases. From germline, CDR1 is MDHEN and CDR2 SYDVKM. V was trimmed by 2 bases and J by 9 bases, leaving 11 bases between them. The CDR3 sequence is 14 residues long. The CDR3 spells CASSLEGVFSPLHF. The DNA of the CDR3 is TGTGCCAGCAGTTTAGAGGGGGTATTTTCACCCCTCCACTTT.

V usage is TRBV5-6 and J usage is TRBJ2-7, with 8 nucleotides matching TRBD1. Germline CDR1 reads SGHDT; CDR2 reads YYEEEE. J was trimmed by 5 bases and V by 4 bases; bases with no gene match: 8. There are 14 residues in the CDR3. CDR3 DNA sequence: TGTGCCAGCAGCGCCCGGACAGGGACCCACGAGCAGTACTTC. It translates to CASSARTGTHEQYF.

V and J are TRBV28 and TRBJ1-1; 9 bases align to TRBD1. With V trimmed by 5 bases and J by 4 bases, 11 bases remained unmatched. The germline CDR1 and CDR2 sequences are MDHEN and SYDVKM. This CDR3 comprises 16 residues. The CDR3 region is CASSAQQGASLTEAFF. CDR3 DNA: TGTGCCAGCAGTGCTCAACAGGGGGCCTCGCTCACTGAAGCTTTCTTT.

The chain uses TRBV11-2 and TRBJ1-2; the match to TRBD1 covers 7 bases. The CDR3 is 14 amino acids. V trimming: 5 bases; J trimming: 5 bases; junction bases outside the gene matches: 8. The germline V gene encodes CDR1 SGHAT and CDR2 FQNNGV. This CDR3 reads CASSLNPRGYGYTF. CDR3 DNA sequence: TGTGCCAGCAGCCTGAACCCCAGGGGGTATGGCTACACCTTC.